The 14 T cell receptor beta chains presented below share a single source sample, sequenced in a study of blood T cell repertoires in COVID-19. Repertoires were generated with immunoSEQ multiplex PCR, while TCRdb's copy carries only in-frame clones and drops some. The top ten hold under 0.3% of the sample, which has just over 650,000 clones, around 89% seen once. Sequenced: peripheral blood. These receptors originate from a woman aged 18-29 years with acute or convalescent COVID-19.

As regards this clone: The CDR3 carries no conserved terminal phenylalanine or tryptophan, so it likely arises from a read error. The limits of the CDR3 on the DNA are not certain, so only TCRdb's listed CDR3 is given. The chain combines TRBV5-5 with TRBJ2-7; the table gives TRBD1 as D, unverified against the DNA. CDR1 is SGHKS, CDR2 YYEKEE, per germline (reference sequence). A total of 13 residues make up the CDR3, ends included. The CDR3 reads CASSLDPQGAPVL.

For this clone: Within the sample, other DNA sequences also encode this same CDR3. The chain has TRBV5-6 and TRBJ1-2; a weak D match, TRBD1 (5 bases). Trimming cost V 4 bases and J 1 base, with 8 bases left between them. The CDR3 has 13 amino acids. Germline CDR1 SGHDT, CDR2 YYEEEE. CDR3 sequence (DNA): TGTGCCAGCAGCGAAGACAGTAACTATGGCTACACCTTC. This sequence encodes CASSEDSNYGYTF.

The V gene is TRBV11-2, the J gene TRBJ2-7, with 8 bases lining up with TRBD1. Germline trimming cut 3 bases from V and 4 bases from J; bases unmatched to any gene: 5. The CDR3 runs to 14 residues. Germline V gene sequence: CDR1 SGHAT, CDR2 FQNNGV. The CDR3 DNA reads TGTGCCAGCAGCTTTTCAGGGGGCGCATACGAGCAGTACTTC. Its protein is CASSFSGGAYEQYF. The full variable domain, rest sourced from reference TRBV11-2 and TRBJ2-7, is EAGVAQSPRYKIIEKRQSVAFWCNPISGHATLYWYQQILGQGPKLLIQFQNNGVVDDSQLPKDRFSAERLKGVDSTLKIQPAKLEDSAVYLCASSFSGGAYEQYFGPGTRLTVT.

The genes are TRBV6-5 and TRBJ1-3, with D hard to call. The CDR3 sequence is 13 residues long. V was clipped by 5 bases and J by 4 bases, with 9 bases between them. CDR1 MNHEY and CDR2 SVGAGI come from the germline V gene. As DNA, the CDR3 is TGTGCCAGCAGTCCGACTTCGGGAAACACCATATATTTT. Its translation is CASSPTSGNTIYF.

The chain couples TRBV18 to TRBJ1-2, with 7 bases fitting TRBD1. The trim removed 0 bases at V and 4 bases at J, leaving 5 bases unmatched. The CDR3 totals 15 residues. Germline CDR1 reads KGHSH; CDR2 reads LQKENI. The CDR3 DNA reads TGTGCCAGCTCACCACCAGAACAGGGGTCCTATGGCTACACCTTC. It specifies CASSPPEQGSYGYTF.

About this clone: At the DNA level, this CDR3 is encoded by other sequences in the same sample as well. The chain recombines TRBV20-1 with TRBJ2-7; possible D gene TRBD1, 5 bases. The CDR3 runs to 11 residues. V was shortened by 6 bases and J by 2 bases, with 8 bases between the two germline ends. Germline lookup yields CDR1 DFQATT and CDR2 SNEGSKA (reference sequence). CDR3 nucleotides: TGCAGTGCCCAGGGCCCCTACGAGCAGTACTTC. Amino acids: CSAQGPYEQYF.

The DNA for the CDR3 is TGCGCCAGCAGCTTGGCGGGGACAGAGAACGGCTACACCTTC. Translating it yields CASSLAGTENGYTF. This chain links TRBV5-1 with TRBJ1-2; TRBD1 aligns across 7 bases. Germline values: CDR1 SGHRS, CDR2 YFSETQ. The CDR3 spans 14 residues. The V segment lost 0 bases and the J segment 8 bases; nucleotides outside the gene matches: 7.

The chain employs TRBV14 and TRBJ1-2, with D unclear. The germline gives CDR1 SGHDN, CDR2 FVKESK. CDR3 length: 11 amino acids. V lost 1 base and J 6 bases, leaving 3 bases between the germline ends. CDR3 amino acids: CASSQGDGYTF. The CDR3, as DNA: TGTGCCAGCAGCCAAGGAGATGGCTACACCTTC.

This clone was seen more than once but under ten times. The genes are TRBV5-1 and TRBJ2-3, with D possibly being TRBD2 (5 bases). Trimming cost V 4 bases and J 2 bases, with 20 bases left between them. Germline CDR1 SGHRS, CDR2 YFSETQ. The CDR3 extends over 17 amino acids. The CDR3, as DNA: TGCGCCAGCAGCGCGGGCCAGTCGAAAACCTACACAGATACGCAGTATTTT. It translates to CASSAGQSKTYTDTQYF.

The J gene is TRBJ2-3, the V gene TRBV5-1, with 13 positions matching TRBD2. J gave up 2 bases and V 0 bases, and 3 bases lay outside the gene matches. Germline V gene lookup returns CDR1 SGHRS and CDR2 YFSETQ. This CDR3 region has 17 residues. CDR3 nucleotides: TGCGCCAGCAGCTTGGGACTAGCGGGGGGTATCACAGATACGCAGTATTTT. Translated: CASSLGLAGGITDTQYF.

The chain joins TRBV5-1 to TRBJ1-1, with a possible D match to TRBD1 (5 bases). The germline gives CDR1 SGHRS, CDR2 YFSETQ. The CDR3 runs 13 residues. The V end lost 5 bases, the J end lost 3 bases, and 11 bases lay between the germline ends. The CDR3 coding sequence is TGCGCCAGCAGGGGGCGGATGGACACTGAAGCTTTCTTT. Its protein is CASRGRMDTEAFF.

This clone was seen just once. The genes are TRBV5-4 and TRBJ2-5; D gene unclear. Deletions cut 4 bases from V and 3 bases from J, with 7 bases between. CDR3 length equals 12 residues. The germline V gene has CDR1 SGHNT and CDR2 YYREEE (reference sequence). The CDR3 is CASSRLEETQYF. CDR3 bases: TGTGCCAGCAGCCGACTTGAAGAGACCCAGTACTTC.

The chain combines TRBV9 with TRBJ2-1; maybe TRBD2 (6 bases). Deletions cut 3 bases from V and 10 bases from J, with 11 bases between. CDR1 is SGDLS, CDR2 YYNGEE, per germline. The CDR3 has 12 amino acids. This chain's CDR3 is CASSGGLTEQFF. The CDR3 DNA reads as TGTGCCAGCAGCGGCGGACTAACGGAGCAGTTCTTC.

DNA of the CDR3: TGCGCCAGCAGCCAAGGGACAGGGGCTAACTATGGCTACACCTTC. Translation gives CASSQGTGANYGYTF. V and J are TRBV4-3 and TRBJ1-2; 9 bases match TRBD1. The CDR3 is 15 residues long. V shed 1 base, J shed 0 bases, and the junction held 0 bases outside the gene matches. CDR1 and CDR2 from the germline V gene are LGHNA and YSLEER.